The following is a TCR beta chain sequence with its context. Original analysis: By means of reference gene primer amplification, nucleated cell counts were estimated. The repertoire was sequenced with immunoSEQ multiplex PCR; TCRdb's copy has only in-frame clones and lacks some. That table is the source of V, J and clone size, and D and trimming were worked out from the DNA. Of tens of thousands of clones in the sample, roughly 74% were seen once. The V gene's germline CDR1 is SEHNR and CDR2 FQNEAQ (reference sequence). J gave up 5 bases and V 5 bases, and 8 bases lay outside the gene matches. CDR3 length equals 14 residues. This entry is derived from a study of blood T cell repertoires in COVID-19. Whole-study context: Sites in the United States, Italy and Spain provided acute and convalescent COVID-19 samples. PBMCs, B-cell-depleted T cells, or T cells were the source of the cDNA or gDNA that made up the material.

One Seattle source followed patients from active infection through their disease course. This chain joins TRBV7-9 and TRBJ1-2; 7 positions match TRBD1. This clonotype originated in a man aged 70-80 years with COVID-19, enrolled during active disease. Sequenced: peripheral blood. CDR3 sequence (DNA): TGTGCCAGCAGCCAAACAGGGGTCGAATATGGCTACACCTTC. It specifies CASSQTGVEYGYTF.